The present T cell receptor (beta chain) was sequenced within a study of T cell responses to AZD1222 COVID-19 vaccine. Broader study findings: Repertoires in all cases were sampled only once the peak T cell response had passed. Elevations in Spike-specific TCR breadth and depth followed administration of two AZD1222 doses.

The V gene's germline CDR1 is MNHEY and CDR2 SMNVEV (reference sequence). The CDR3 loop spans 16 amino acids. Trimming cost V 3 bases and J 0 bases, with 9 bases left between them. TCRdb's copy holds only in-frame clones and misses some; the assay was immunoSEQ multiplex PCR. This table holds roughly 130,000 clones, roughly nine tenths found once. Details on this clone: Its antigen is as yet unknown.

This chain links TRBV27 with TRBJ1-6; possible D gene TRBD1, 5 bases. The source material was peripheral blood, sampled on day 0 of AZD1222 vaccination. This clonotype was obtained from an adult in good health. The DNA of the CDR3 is TGTGCCAGCAGTTTGCAGGGAACCTCCTATAATTCACCCCTCCACTTT. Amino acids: CASSLQGTSYNSPLHF.